Included here is one TCR beta chain sequence, with context. Its antigen is unknown. Its ends do not fully match the called genes, so a read error is possible. This entry belongs to a study of post-analysis software for immune sequencing data. Whole-study findings and limits: The five TRBV segments detected at higher frequency in patients than in controls included TRBV5-6, TRBV5-1 and TRBV20-1.

Libraries were made from TCR beta cDNA, and they carried unique molecular identifiers. TCRdb re-derived calls from the PCR reads in MiXCR, one entry per CDR3 protein. The table includes 380,000 or so distinct CDR3 sequences, around 37% detected once. Germline V CDR1 and CDR2: MNHNS, SASEGT. This CDR3 is built from 18 residues. The origin of this receptor is a girl aged 5 to 17 with multiple sclerosis. This chain uses TRBV6-1 with TRBJ2-6; TRBD2 agrees at 8 bases. Sequenced material: blood. The CDR3, as DNA: TGTGCCAGCAGCGTCACGGGGGGGTACCTCTCTGGGGCCAACGTCCGGACTTTC. It is translated as CASSVTGGYLSGANVRTF.